This T cell receptor beta chain was documented in a study of early T cells in non-severe SARS-CoV-2 infection. In the study overall: Chains from this unsorted whole-blood bulk RNA could not be paired.

In its sample, this clonotype was seen many times. Its cognate antigen is unknown. Between the trimmed V and J ends, which lost 7 bases and 4 bases, there was a span of 19 bases. Germline V gene sequence: CDR1 SNHLY, CDR2 FYNNEI. The length of the CDR3 is 15 residues. Unique molecular identifiers were attached to individual cDNA molecules. TCRdb independently ran MiXCR on the 5' RACE reads; one entry per CDR3 protein. Counted here are roughly 100,000 distinct CDR3 sequences, less than 15% occurring once; the ten biggest clones make up under 2.5%. General study points: Anti-spike CD8 responses were favored in VDJdb matching, and private and CD4 specificities were missed.

This receptor was taken from an adult who was a healthcare worker with PCR-confirmed SARS-CoV-2 infection or an uninfected control (not recorded which). Sequencing used whole blood. This chain connects TRBV2 to TRBJ1-2; D might be TRBD1 (6 bases). The CDR3 protein is CASTRDNEGPYGYTF. In nucleotides, the CDR3 is TGTGCCAGCACTCGGGACAACGAAGGTCCCTATGGCTACACCTTC.